The sequence of this T cell receptor (beta chain) was determined in a study of long-term antiretroviral therapy in people with HIV. Overall study results and limits: Relative to transplant donor controls, diversity remained lower despite increasing after ART. Investigators report no available data on ART adherence, viral resistance or therapy changes. Controls had broader CDR3 length ranges than HIV repertoires did.

In each sample, about 0.9-10 million cryopreserved PBMC were present before DNA extraction. Comment on this clone: Its antigen is undetermined.

Run at survey level, the immunoSEQ assay was version v3.0. Produced via immunoSEQ multiplex PCR; TCRdb's table is partial and in-frame only. The sample has around 6,700 clones, around 85% seen once. This CDR3 comprises 18 residues. V was pared by 1 base and J by 8 bases, with 13 bases of the junction left unmatched. Germline CDR1 ENHRY, CDR2 SYGVKD. The sample was unsorted PBMCs, taken 3.7 years after starting antiretroviral therapy. This chain uses TRBV10-3 with TRBJ2-1, with 11 bases lining up with TRBD2. The TCR originated in a woman between 45 and 60 years old with HIV. CDR3 nucleotides: TGTGCCATCAGTGAGTATAGCGGGAGGGCCTTGACTGAGCATGAGCAGTTCTTC. Amino acid sequence: CAISEYSGRALTEHEQFF.